This T cell receptor (beta chain) was identified during a study of blood T cell repertoires in COVID-19. Study-level information: Samples came from the United States, Italy and Spain, spanning acute and convalescent COVID-19.

The V end was cut by 3 bases, the J end by 0 bases, with 6 bases between. This CDR3 contains 13 residues. Germline assignment: CDR1 MRHNA and CDR2 SNTAGT. Allocation to cohorts depended on clinical history reported by the participants. In Cohort 3, a recovered donor had either two negative PCRs, clearance, or symptom resolution. Per the authors' pipeline: Nucleated cell number was recorded as an estimate derived from reference gene primer amplification. The table came from immunoSEQ multiplex PCR; TCRdb's copy has only in-frame clones and leaves some out. From that table come the V and J calls and clone size; the DNA was used to work out D and trimming. The sample records about 310,000 clones, roughly 89% being singletons.

The rearrangement uses TRBV6-4 and TRBJ2-7, with D possibly being TRBD2 (5 bases). Material for sequencing was PBMCs or T cells enriched from blood (not recorded which). This TCR came from a woman in her thirties who had recovered from COVID-19. CDR3 nucleotides: TGTGCCAGCAGTGAAACTAGCTCCTACGAGCAGTACTTC. Translating gives CASSETSSYEQYF.